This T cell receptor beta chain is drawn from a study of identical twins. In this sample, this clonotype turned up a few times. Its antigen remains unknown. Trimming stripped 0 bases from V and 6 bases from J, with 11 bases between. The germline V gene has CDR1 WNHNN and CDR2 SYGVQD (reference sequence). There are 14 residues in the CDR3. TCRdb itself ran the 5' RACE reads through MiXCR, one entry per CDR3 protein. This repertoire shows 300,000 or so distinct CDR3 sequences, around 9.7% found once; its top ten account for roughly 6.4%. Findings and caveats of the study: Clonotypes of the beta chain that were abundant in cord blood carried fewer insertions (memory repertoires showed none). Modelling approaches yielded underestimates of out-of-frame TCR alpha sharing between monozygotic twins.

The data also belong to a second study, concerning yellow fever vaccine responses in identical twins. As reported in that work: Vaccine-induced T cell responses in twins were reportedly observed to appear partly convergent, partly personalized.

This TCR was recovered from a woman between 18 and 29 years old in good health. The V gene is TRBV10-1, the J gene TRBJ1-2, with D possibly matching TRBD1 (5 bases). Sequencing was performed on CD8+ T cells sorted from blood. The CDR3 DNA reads TGCGCCAGCAGTGAGTCTCGACAGCCAGATGGCTACACCTTC. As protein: CASSESRQPDGYTF.